Listed below are T cell receptor beta chains from one sample, sequenced in a study of cytomegalovirus exposure and HLA in healthy donors. Assay: immunoSEQ multiplex PCR; the TCRdb copy retains only in-frame clones and omits some. The profile shows about 76,000 clones, roughly four fifths of them singletons. The source material was PBMCs. Every receptor here comes from a woman aged 25-40 years in good health and CMV-seronegative. The CDR3 runs from the conserved cysteine through the conserved F or W. The D gene is left open where the match is weak. Clone size is given for some rows only: seen once, a few or many times, or a class if the clone is expanded.

d_call,v_call,clone_size,j_call,cdr3_length,cdr3_aa,cdr3_nt
.,TRBV28,once,TRBJ1-5,15,CASSYGPGSNQPQHF,TGTGCCAGCAGTTATGGCCCAGGGAGCAATCAGCCCCAGCATTTT
TRBD2,TRBV7-2,once,TRBJ2-3,18,CASSLHKTSGRGQDTQYF,TGTGCCAGCAGCTTACACAAAACTAGCGGGAGGGGCCAAGATACGCAGTATTTT
TRBD1,TRBV4-2,.,TRBJ1-5,14,CASSRDRENQPQHF,TGTGCCAGCAGCCGCGACAGGGAGAATCAGCCCCAGCATTTT
.,TRBV9,.,TRBJ2-7,13,CASSDGQSYEQYF,TGTGCCAGCAGCGACGGACAGAGCTACGAGCAGTACTTC
TRBD2,TRBV7-9,.,TRBJ2-7,14,CASSLIAGSGEQYF,TGTGCCAGCAGCTTAATAGCGGGTTCGGGCGAGCAGTACTTC
.,TRBV7-9,.,TRBJ2-3,12,CASSKPTDTQYF,TGTGCCAGCAGCAAGCCCACAGATACGCAGTATTTT
.,TRBV6-5,.,TRBJ2-5,14,CASSYTLAQETQYF,TGTGCCAGCAGTTACACCCTGGCTCAAGAGACCCAGTACTTC
TRBD1,TRBV15,once,TRBJ1-6,15,CATRSDRGTNSPLHF,TGTGCCACCAGATCGGACAGGGGGACTAATTCACCCCTCCACTTT
TRBD2,TRBV30,.,TRBJ2-7,16,CAWSPGLAGVFAEQYF,TGTGCCTGGAGTCCGGGACTAGCGGGAGTTTTCGCCGAGCAGTACTTC
TRBD2,TRBV29-1,.,TRBJ2-3,16,CSVAGGSGISTDTQYF,TGCAGCGTTGCCGGTGGTAGCGGGATCTCCACAGATACGCAGTATTTT
TRBD2,TRBV5-1,.,TRBJ2-7,15,CASSGTSGRPYEQYF,TGCGCCAGCAGCGGAACTAGCGGGAGGCCCTACGAGCAGTACTTC
TRBD2,TRBV9,.,TRBJ2-3,17,CASSVDPSGGSADTQYF,TGTGCCAGCAGCGTAGACCCCTCGGGAGGTTCCGCAGATACGCAGTATTTT
.,TRBV15,.,TRBJ2-7,14,CATSKDRTSYEQYF,TGTGCCACCAGCAAAGACAGAACGTCCTACGAGCAGTACTTC
.,TRBV10-3,.,TRBJ1-2,12,CAISPDSYGYTF,TGTGCCATCAGCCCGGACAGCTATGGCTACACCTTC
.,TRBV18,.,TRBJ1-2,16,CASSRPFRQDPYGYTF,TGTGCCAGCTCACGACCTTTCAGACAGGACCCCTATGGCTACACCTTC
.,TRBV29-1,.,TRBJ1-1,14,CSVRSGLGGTEAFF,TGCAGCGTCCGATCGGGCTTAGGAGGGACTGAAGCTTTCTTT
TRBD1,TRBV5-1,.,TRBJ1-4,17,CASSPRDRVGYSEKLFF,TGCGCCAGCAGCCCCCGGGACAGGGTCGGCTATAGTGAAAAACTGTTTTTT
.,TRBV5-1,.,TRBJ2-7,14,CASSTGTFGYEQYF,TGCGCCAGCAGCACCGGGACATTCGGCTACGAGCAGTACTTC
.,TRBV10-3,few,TRBJ2-2,13,CAISEIGPGELFF,TGTGCCATCAGTGAGATTGGGCCCGGGGAGCTGTTTTTT
.,TRBV28,.,TRBJ2-7,13,CASSLSVYYEQYF,TGTGCCAGCAGTTTATCAGTTTACTACGAGCAGTACTTC
.,TRBV19,.,TRBJ2-1,15,CASSIDQGSYNEQFF,TGTGCCAGTAGTATAGATCAGGGCTCGTACAATGAGCAGTTCTTC
TRBD1,TRBV7-2,few,TRBJ1-5,15,CASSLRQGGDQPQHF,TGTGCCAGCAGCTTAAGACAGGGCGGTGATCAGCCCCAGCATTTT
.,TRBV6-1,few,TRBJ2-1,15,CASSHREGSYNEQFF,TGTGCCAGCAGCCACAGGGAGGGGAGCTACAATGAGCAGTTCTTC
.,TRBV9,.,TRBJ1-2,13,CASSVELNYGYTF,TGTGCCAGCAGCGTAGAACTGAACTATGGCTACACCTTC
.,TRBV9,.,TRBJ2-5,15,CASSVGGSVQETQYF,TGTGCCAGCAGCGTGGGGGGTTCTGTTCAAGAGACCCAGTACTTC
.,TRBV7-6,once,TRBJ2-2,18,CASSPISRGSGGPGELFF,TGTGCCAGCAGCCCTATTTCCCGGGGTTCAGGGGGGCCCGGGGAGCTGTTTTTT
.,TRBV7-9,.,TRBJ2-7,13,CSSSSKSSYEQYF,TGTTCCAGCAGCTCTAAGAGCTCCTACGAGCAGTACTTC
TRBD1,TRBV4-1,.,TRBJ1-1,19,CASSQSVRGRRGDNTEAFF,TGCGCCAGCAGCCAATCCGTCAGGGGGCGCCGAGGGGATAACACTGAAGCTTTCTTT
TRBD2,TRBV7-2,.,TRBJ2-1,16,CASSATSGGRYNEQFF,TGTGCCAGCAGCGCCACAAGCGGGGGGAGATACAATGAGCAGTTCTTC
.,TRBV7-2,few,TRBJ1-1,15,CASSPDSWGNTEAFF,TGTGCCAGCAGCCCGGACAGTTGGGGAAACACTGAAGCTTTCTTT
TRBD2,TRBV5-1,.,TRBJ2-6,18,CASSSGGTLHSGANVLTF,TGCGCCAGCAGCTCCGGGGGGACCCTTCATTCTGGGGCCAACGTCCTGACTTTC
TRBD1,TRBV7-2,.,TRBJ2-5,14,CASSLDRGRETQYF,TGTGCCAGCAGCCTCGACAGGGGCAGGGAGACCCAGTACTTC
TRBD2,TRBV6-5,.,TRBJ2-2,15,CASSLRLAATGELFF,TGTGCCAGCAGCCTTCGACTAGCGGCGACCGGGGAGCTGTTTTTT
TRBD1,TRBV27,.,TRBJ2-1,15,CASSLLGDRVSEQFF,TGTGCCAGCAGTTTATTGGGGGACAGGGTTAGTGAGCAGTTCTTC
.,TRBV28,.,TRBJ2-2,17,CASSFSGATANTGELFF,TGTGCCAGCAGTTTTAGCGGCGCGACAGCGAACACCGGGGAGCTGTTTTTT
TRBD2,TRBV5-8,.,TRBJ2-7,16,CASSRGGLAGIYEQYF,TGTGCCAGCAGTCGAGGTGGCCTAGCGGGAATCTACGAGCAGTACTTC
.,TRBV11-3,few,TRBJ1-4,18,CASSLDPLTRQKNEKLFF,TGTGCCAGCAGCTTAGATCCACTAACCAGACAGAAAAATGAAAAACTGTTTTTT
TRBD1,TRBV4-1,.,TRBJ1-2,14,CASSTLQGVRGYTF,TGCGCCAGCAGCACCCTACAGGGGGTTCGCGGCTACACCTTC
.,TRBV5-5,.,TRBJ2-3,15,CASSWGDSDTDTQYF,TGTGCCAGCAGTTGGGGGGACTCAGACACAGATACGCAGTATTTT
TRBD2,TRBV30,few,TRBJ2-1,14,CAWSFPPGTSEQFF,TGTGCCTGGAGTTTTCCTCCCGGGACTAGCGAGCAGTTCTTC
TRBD1,TRBV4-1,.,TRBJ2-7,14,CASSHRTGGYEQYF,TGCGCCAGCAGCCACAGGACAGGGGGCTACGAGCAGTACTTC
.,TRBV7-2,few,TRBJ2-2,11,CASRRVGELFF,TGTGCCAGCCGCCGGGTCGGGGAGCTGTTTTTT
.,TRBV11-3,.,TRBJ2-1,15,CASSRGPITSNEQFF,TGTGCCAGCAGCCGCGGGCCCATAACGAGCAATGAGCAGTTCTTC
.,TRBV19,.,TRBJ2-1,14,CASSMNGGWDEQFF,TGTGCCAGTAGTATGAATGGGGGCTGGGATGAGCAGTTCTTC
.,TRBV28,few,TRBJ1-1,16,CASSLLGLRRGTEAFF,TGTGCCAGCAGTTTGCTAGGCCTCCGCCGTGGCACTGAAGCTTTCTTT
TRBD2,TRBV7-9,.,TRBJ2-7,15,CASSTPGTSLREQYF,TGTGCCAGCAGCACCCCCGGGACTAGCCTACGCGAGCAGTACTTC
TRBD2,TRBV2,.,TRBJ2-3,15,CASRNSGRDTDTQYF,TGTGCCAGCAGAAATAGCGGGAGAGACACAGATACGCAGTATTTT
.,TRBV2,once,TRBJ2-2,15,CASNDNSVFPRELFF,TGTGCCAGCAACGACAATAGTGTGTTCCCCAGGGAGCTGTTTTTT
.,TRBV9,.,TRBJ1-2,17,CASSVGPGGQGTDGYTF,TGTGCCAGCAGCGTAGGACCCGGGGGGCAGGGTACGGATGGCTACACCTTC
TRBD1,TRBV5-1,.,TRBJ2-3,14,CASSAQGGTDTQYF,TGCGCCAGCAGTGCCCAGGGGGGCACAGATACGCAGTATTTT
.,TRBV5-1,.,TRBJ2-1,15,CASRRTGEPYNEQFF,TGCGCCAGCCGCCGAACGGGAGAACCCTACAATGAGCAGTTCTTC